What follows is one TCR beta chain and its context. The sample originates from a study of blood T cell repertoires in COVID-19. Across the whole study: Both acute and convalescent COVID-19 samples were obtained from the United States, Italy and Spain. The cDNA or gDNA used as material had been derived from T cells, B-cell-depleted T cells, or PBMCs.

CDR1 DFQATT and CDR2 SNEGSKA come from the germline V gene (reference sequence). This CDR3 has 14 residues. J was trimmed by 7 bases and V by 3 bases; bases with no gene match: 9. Per the authors' pipeline: Amplification of reference gene primers provided the estimated nucleated cell counts. Libraries were prepared by immunoSEQ multiplex PCR; TCRdb keeps only in-frame clonotypes and omits some of them. D and trimming were read from the DNA, whereas the V and J calls and clone size are those reported in that table. The sample yields 86,000 or so clones, 90% to 95% seen once. The specimen sequenced was peripheral blood. This clonotype was obtained from a human donor with active COVID-19. The donor label of this sample is uncertain. The chain links TRBV20-1 to TRBJ2-7; TRBD2 matches at 10 bases. DNA for the CDR3: TGCAGTGCTAGTCCTAGCGGGAGAAGGGGGGAGCAGTACTTC. This encodes CSASPSGRRGEQYF.